These 32 T cell receptor beta chains came from one sample sequenced in a study of early T cells in non-severe SARS-CoV-2 infection. TCRdb analysed the 5' RACE reads with MiXCR anew, one entry per CDR3 protein. This table holds 37,000 or so distinct CDR3 sequences, 5.8% found once. Sequenced material: whole blood. The receptor source for this set is an adult who was a healthcare worker with PCR-confirmed SARS-CoV-2 infection or an uninfected control (not recorded which).

The table lists this clonotype with a few counts. The chain recombines TRBV12-3 or TRBV12-4 with TRBJ2-1; 14 bases are a match to TRBD2. The CDR3 is made up of 18 amino acids. V lost 3 bases to trimming and J lost 4 bases; unmatched junction nucleotides: 8. The CDR3 DNA sequence: TGTGCCAGCAGTTTGGCTGGACTAGCGGGAGGTTGGTACAATGAGCAGTTCTTC. Protein sequence: CASSLAGLAGGWYNEQFF.

This clonotype was counted many times. The V call is TRBV20-1, the J call TRBJ2-5; D is possibly TRBD1 (6 bases). V was trimmed by 4 bases and J by 2 bases, leaving 14 bases between them. The CDR3 runs to 14 residues. The germline CDR1 and CDR2 sequences are DFQATT and SNEGSKA (reference sequence). The CDR3 sequence: CSATGVGAQETQYF. The CDR3 DNA sequence: TGCAGTGCTACAGGGGTTGGGGCACAAGAGACCCAGTACTTC.

This clonotype was seen repeatedly, ten times or more. The gene calls are TRBV12-3 or TRBV12-4 and TRBJ2-7; unclear D gene. The CDR3 spans 14 residues. The germline V and J ends were trimmed by 6 bases and 0 bases, with 12 bases remaining between them. In nucleotides, the CDR3 is TGTGCCAGCAGGTTGGGCCATAGCTCCTACGAGCAGTACTTC. It translates to CASRLGHSSYEQYF.

The chain combines TRBV2 with TRBJ1-1; D is uncertain. Germline V gene lookup returns CDR1 SNHLY and CDR2 FYNNEI. This CDR3 contains 14 residues. Trimming shortened V by 5 bases and J by 5 bases, and 15 bases separated the two germline ends. The CDR3 sequence is CASSPLNWRTEAFF. DNA of the CDR3: TGTGCCAGCAGTCCGTTGAACTGGAGGACTGAAGCTTTCTTT. Together with reference TRBV2 and TRBJ1-1, the CDR3 gives the full variable domain: EPEVTQTPSHQVTQMGQEVILRCVPISNHLYFYWYRQILGQKVEFLVSFYNNEISEKSEIFDDQFSVERPDGSNFTLKIRSTKLEDSAMYFCASSPLNWRTEAFFGQGTRLTVV.

In this sample, this clonotype turned up many times. The chain joins TRBV3-1 to TRBJ2-1; 8 bases line up with TRBD1. CDR1 LGHDT and CDR2 YNNKEL come from the germline V gene (reference sequence). J gave up 11 bases and V 4 bases, and 7 bases lay outside the gene matches. The CDR3 runs to 13 residues. The CDR3 protein is CASSPWTGSKQFF. CDR3 bases: TGTGCCAGCAGCCCCTGGACAGGGTCTAAGCAGTTCTTC.

V gene TRBV20-1 combines with J gene TRBJ2-3, with TRBD2 matching over 14 bases. Germline V gene lookup returns CDR1 DFQATT and CDR2 SNEGSKA (reference sequence). V was clipped by 6 bases and J by 6 bases; unmatched bases: 5. The CDR3 runs 14 residues. The CDR3, as DNA: TGCAGTGCACCCCGGACTAGCGGGGGGGATACGCAGTATTTT. This encodes CSAPRTSGGDTQYF.

This clonotype was recorded many times. This chain joins TRBV7-2 and TRBJ1-4; TRBD1 matches 7 bases. Germline-derived CDR1 and CDR2 are SGHTA and FQGNSA. This CDR3 is built from 19 residues. The V gene end was trimmed by 2 bases and the J gene end by 3 bases; junction bases not matched to a gene: 15. This chain's CDR3 is CASSLRGRPTGMSNEKLFF. In nucleotides, the CDR3 is TGTGCCAGCAGCTTAAGGGGGCGACCGACAGGGATGTCTAATGAAAAACTGTTTTTT.

This clonotype has ten or more counts. The CDR3 is CSATGFFSNQPQHF. As DNA, the CDR3 is TGCAGTGCTACTGGATTCTTTAGCAATCAGCCCCAGCATTTT. This chain connects TRBV20-1 to TRBJ1-5, with D unclear. The CDR3 is 14 residues long. V lost 4 bases to trimming and J lost 0 bases, with 10 bases between them. Germline V gene sequence: CDR1 DFQATT, CDR2 SNEGSKA (reference sequence).

CDR3 DNA sequence: TGTGCCAGCAGTTTATCGGGACAGTCTATCTACGAGCAGTACTTC. Translated: CASSLSGQSIYEQYF. The chain combines TRBV28 with TRBJ2-7; 7 nucleotides line up with TRBD1. CDR1 and CDR2 (germline): MDHEN, SYDVKM. There are 15 residues in the CDR3. Trimming took 1 base from V and 3 from J; bases not matched to a gene: 6.

The gene calls are TRBV7-3 and TRBJ2-7; tentative D call: TRBD1 (6 bases). CDR3 length equals 14 residues. Germline CDR1 reads SGHTA; CDR2 reads FQGTGA. With 4 bases removed from V and 2 bases from J, the gap between germline ends came to 12 bases. CDR3 nucleotides: TGTGCCAGCAGCTCCGGGACACAACCCTACGAGCAGTACTTC. It translates to CASSSGTQPYEQYF.

This chain uses TRBV20-1 with TRBJ1-6; D remains ambiguous. The CDR3 sequence is 13 residues long. Germline V lookup: CDR1 DFQATT, CDR2 SNEGSKA (reference sequence). Between the trimmed V and J ends, which lost 0 bases and 10 bases, there was a span of 10 bases. CDR3 DNA sequence: TGCAGTGCTAGAGATTCGACAAGCTCACCCCTCCACTTT. Protein sequence: CSARDSTSSPLHF.

This clonotype was detected many times. The chain links TRBV29-1 to TRBJ2-3; TRBD1 agrees at 9 bases. Germline values: CDR1 SQVTM, CDR2 ANQGSEA. V was pared by 6 bases and J by 4 bases, with 11 bases of the junction left unmatched. The CDR3 is made up of 15 amino acids. The CDR3 protein is CSVGTGTGTADTQYF. CDR3 DNA: TGCAGCGTAGGAACCGGGACAGGGACTGCAGATACGCAGTATTTT.

V is TRBV7-9 and J is TRBJ2-6; 11 bases are shared with TRBD1. CDR1 is SEHNR and CDR2 is FQNEAQ in the germline V gene (reference sequence). The CDR3 extends over 19 amino acids. Losses at the gene ends were 1 base for V and 1 base for J; bases not matched to a gene: 6. CDR3: CASSLGLGDRGSGANVLTF. The CDR3 nucleotides read TGTGCCAGCAGCTTAGGCCTCGGGGACAGGGGGTCTGGGGCCAACGTCCTGACTTTC.

In its sample, this clonotype was seen many times. The chain is built from TRBV18 and TRBJ1-1, with D possibly being TRBD1 (6 bases). Germline CDR1 reads KGHSH; CDR2 reads LQKENI. This CDR3 is 14 amino acids long. The ends were cut back, 3 bases at V and 1 base at J, with 9 bases in the middle. The CDR3 loop reads CASSPPTGNTEAFF. The CDR3 DNA reads as TGTGCCAGCTCACCGCCGACAGGGAACACTGAAGCTTTCTTT.

Ten or more counts support this clonotype. The chain is built from TRBV5-1 and TRBJ2-3; 7 bases align to TRBD1. This CDR3 has 16 residues. The J segment lost 3 bases and the V segment lost 0 bases, leaving 7 bases of the junction unmatched. The germline CDR1 and CDR2 sequences are SGHRS and YFSETQ. The CDR3 DNA reads as TGCGCCAGCAGCTTGGGACAGGGAGATTCAACAGATACGCAGTATTTT. Its translation is CASSLGQGDSTDTQYF.

This clonotype was counted at least ten times. Here the CDR3 reads CASSPVQGEGYF. The CDR3 nucleotides read TGTGCCAGCTCACCAGTCCAAGGTGAGGGGTACTTC. The chain employs TRBV18 and TRBJ2-7; D is possibly TRBD2 (5 bases). The length of the CDR3 is 12 residues. Germline-derived CDR1 and CDR2 are KGHSH and LQKENI. V dropped 2 bases and J dropped 12 bases, with 14 bases sitting between them.

This clonotype was counted ten times or more. The chain couples TRBV20-1 to TRBJ1-1; D is ambiguous. Germline CDR1 DFQATT, CDR2 SNEGSKA (reference sequence). V lost 4 bases to trimming and J lost 4 bases, with 10 bases between them. The CDR3 covers 12 residues. CDR3 sequence (DNA): TGCAGTGCTACTGATGGGTCCACTGAAGCTTTCTTT. Translation gives CSATDGSTEAFF.

This clonotype came up a few times. The CDR3 sequence: CASSPQGAFYGYTF. The DNA of the CDR3 is TGTGCCAGCAGTCCCCAGGGGGCATTCTATGGCTACACCTTC. This chain connects TRBV7-2 to TRBJ1-2; 8 bases map to TRBD1. V shed 6 bases and J 4 bases; nucleotides not matched to a gene: 7. Germline values: CDR1 SGHTA, CDR2 FQGNSA. The CDR3 length is 14 residues.

The sample holds a few counts of this clonotype. The rearrangement joins TRBV4-2 to TRBJ1-2; D perhaps matches TRBD1 (6 bases). CDR1 is LGHNA, CDR2 YNFKEQ, per germline. The V end lost 0 bases, the J end lost 4 bases, and 15 bases lay between the germline ends. The CDR3 length is 16 residues. CDR3 residues: CASSQEGARVVYGYTF. The CDR3 DNA follows: TGTGCCAGCAGCCAAGAGGGGGCGCGGGTCGTCTATGGCTACACCTTC.

The rearrangement joins TRBV30 to TRBJ2-2; D gene unclear. The germline V gene encodes CDR1 GTSNPN and CDR2 SVGIG (reference sequence). The CDR3 is 12 amino acids. The V and J ends lost 2 bases and 9 bases respectively, with 10 bases between them. CDR3 sequence reads: CAWSPGPRELFF. In DNA form, the CDR3 reads TGTGCCTGGAGTCCGGGCCCCCGGGAGCTGTTTTTT.

This clonotype came up many times. The chain's CDR3 is CASSDRDSPLHF. The CDR3 region has the DNA TGTGCCAGCTCGGACAGGGATTCACCCCTCCACTTT. The V and J genes are TRBV18 and TRBJ1-6, with TRBD1 identical over 8 bases. The CDR3 runs to 12 residues. V shed 6 bases, J shed 8 bases, and the junction held 0 bases outside the gene matches. Germline CDR1 is KGHSH and CDR2 is LQKENI.

This clonotype was seen ten or more times. The chain joins TRBV10-3 to TRBJ1-2, with TRBD1 as a possible D gene (5 bases). This CDR3 is built from 14 residues. In germline, CDR1 is ENHRY, CDR2 SYGVKD. Trimming removed 3 bases at V and 10 bases at J, with 18 bases between. The CDR3 region has the DNA TGTGCCATCAGTGACCTTGACAGTCCCCGTCACTACACCTTC. Protein product: CAISDLDSPRHYTF.

This clonotype was observed many times. The chain recombines TRBV9 with TRBJ2-1; TRBD1 is a possible D gene (9 bases). The germline V gene encodes CDR1 SGDLS and CDR2 YYNGEE. The V end was cut by 3 bases, the J end by 9 bases, with 19 bases between. The CDR3 sequence is 15 residues long. The CDR3 DNA sequence: TGTGCCAGCAGCGCGGGGGGGACAGGGTCATTTGAGCAGTTCTTC. This encodes CASSAGGTGSFEQFF.

This clonotype was picked up many times. J is TRBJ1-1 and V is TRBV7-9; D call uncertain. The CDR3 is 13 amino acids. Germline lookup yields CDR1 SEHNR and CDR2 FQNEAQ (reference sequence). Trimming pared 1 base from V and 4 bases from J, leaving 7 bases between. This CDR3 is CASSLVEGTEAFF. CDR3 nucleotides: TGTGCCAGCAGCTTAGTAGAGGGCACTGAAGCTTTCTTT.

This clonotype was counted ten times or more. The gene calls are TRBV5-1 and TRBJ2-7, with a weak D call TRBD1 (5 bases). V lost 1 base, J lost 0 bases, and 8 bases lay in between. From germline, CDR1 is SGHRS and CDR2 YFSETQ. The CDR3 loop spans 14 amino acids. CDR3 sequence reads: CASSLQGSSYEQYF. The CDR3 bases are TGCGCCAGCAGCTTGCAGGGAAGCTCCTACGAGCAGTACTTC.

The sample holds many counts of this clonotype. The chain recombines TRBV6-1 with TRBJ1-6, with D possibly being TRBD1 (6 bases). Germline V gives CDR1 MNHNS, CDR2 SASEGT. CDR3 size: 12 residues. V lost 4 bases and J 14 bases, leaving 12 bases between the germline ends. The CDR3 region has the DNA TGTGCCAGCAGTGCCAGGGCAGGGGCCCTCCACTTT. Residues: CASSARAGALHF.

This clonotype was found many times. V usage is TRBV6-5 and J usage is TRBJ1-2; D uncertain. Trimming cost V 5 bases and J 4 bases, with 14 bases left between them. The germline gives CDR1 MNHEY, CDR2 SVGAGI. The CDR3 is made up of 14 amino acids. The chain's CDR3 is CASSPLGQTYGYTF. As DNA, the CDR3 is TGTGCCAGCAGTCCTCTAGGGCAGACCTATGGCTACACCTTC.

This clonotype showed up many times. The chain joins TRBV12-3 or TRBV12-4 to TRBJ1-6, with a weak D call TRBD1 (6 bases). V lost 5 bases and J 10 bases, leaving 18 bases between the germline ends. This CDR3 has 15 residues. The CDR3: CASSHRDSKGSPLHF. CDR3 DNA: TGTGCCAGCAGTCACAGGGATTCTAAAGGCTCACCCCTCCACTTT.

This clonotype was seen many times. The rearrangement uses TRBV11-2 and TRBJ2-7; 11 positions match TRBD1. The trim removed 1 base at V and 4 bases at J, leaving 6 bases unmatched. Germline CDR1 is SGHAT and CDR2 is FQNNGV. The CDR3 consists of 16 residues. This chain's CDR3 is CASSLATGTGGYEQYF. CDR3 coding DNA: TGTGCCAGCAGCTTAGCGACCGGGACAGGGGGTTACGAGCAGTACTTC.

In its sample, this clonotype was seen many times. The chain has TRBV15 and TRBJ2-5; D is possibly TRBD2 (7 bases). Trimming cost V 5 bases and J 2 bases, with 9 bases left between them. Germline CDR1 is LNHNV and CDR2 is YYDKDF (reference sequence). The CDR3 is 13 amino acids. As DNA, the CDR3 is TGTGCCACCAGCGGGAGGGGGCAAGAGACCCAGTACTTC. Protein product: CATSGRGQETQYF. The entire variable domain, with the rest obtained from reference TRBV15 and TRBJ2-5, is as follows: DAMVIQNPRYQVTQFGKPVTLSCSQTLNHNVMYWYQQKSSQAPKLLFHYYDKDFNNEADTPDNFQSRRPNTSFCFLDIRSPGLGDTAMYLCATSGRGQETQYFGPGTRLLVL.

Many counts were recorded for this clonotype. A read error may account for a junction end that differs from germline. V usage is TRBV6-1 and J usage is TRBJ2-7; no clear D gene. The CDR3 is 12 residues long. CDR1 MNHNS and CDR2 SASEGT come from the germline V gene. The CDR3 loop is CASGDIAYEQYF. CDR3 in DNA: TGTGCCAGCGGTGACATAGCCTACGAGCAGTACTTC.

In this sample, this clonotype turned up many times. V is TRBV28 and J is TRBJ2-7, with D perhaps being TRBD1 or TRBD2 (6 bases each). The CDR3 is 14 residues long. Germline V gene sequence: CDR1 MDHEN, CDR2 SYDVKM. The germline V and J ends were trimmed by 4 bases and 6 bases, with 16 bases remaining between them. In DNA form, the CDR3 reads TGTGCCAGCAGTTCCCCCCGGGGGCAGATCGAGCAGTACTTC. Amino acids: CASSSPRGQIEQYF.